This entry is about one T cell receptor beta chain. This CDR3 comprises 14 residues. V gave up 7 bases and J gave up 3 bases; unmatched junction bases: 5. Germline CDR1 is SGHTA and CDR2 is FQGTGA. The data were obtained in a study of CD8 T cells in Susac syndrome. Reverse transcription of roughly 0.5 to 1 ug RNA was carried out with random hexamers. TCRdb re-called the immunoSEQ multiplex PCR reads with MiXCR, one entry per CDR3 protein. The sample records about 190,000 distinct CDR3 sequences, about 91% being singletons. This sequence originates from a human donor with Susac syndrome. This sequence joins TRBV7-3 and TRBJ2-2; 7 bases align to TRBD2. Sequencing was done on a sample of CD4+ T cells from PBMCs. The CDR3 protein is CASKASGDTGELFF. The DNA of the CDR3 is TGTGCCAGCAAGGCTAGCGGAGACACCGGGGAGCTGTTTTTT.